This T cell receptor (beta chain) was identified during a study of blood T cell repertoires in COVID-19. Study summary: Italy, Spain and the United States were the sources of the convalescent and acute COVID-19 samples. T cells, B-cell-depleted T cells, or PBMCs supplied cDNA or gDNA.

The data were produced by immunoSEQ multiplex PCR, yet TCRdb's version contains in-frame clones alone and is incomplete. The sample records about 190,000 clones, around 90% being singletons. The V end was cut by 8 bases, the J end by 1 base, with 14 bases between. CDR3 length: 15 amino acids. Per the germline V gene, CDR1 is ENHRY and CDR2 is SYGVKD. This TCR was sampled from a man aged 40-49 years with acute or convalescent COVID-19. The chain is built from TRBV10-3 and TRBJ2-2; possible D gene TRBD2, 5 bases. The sample was peripheral blood. This chain's CDR3 is CAIGGQARNTGELFF. DNA for the CDR3: TGTGCCATCGGCGGGCAGGCACGGAACACCGGGGAGCTGTTTTTT.